This T cell receptor beta chain was sequenced during a study of blood T cell repertoires in COVID-19. Sequenced by immunoSEQ multiplex PCR; TCRdb stores in-frame clones only, minus some. Among tens of thousands of clones, roughly 78% were seen once, and the ten largest hold 5.5% to 7.5%. The sequencing sample was made of peripheral blood. The clonotype originates from a man aged 50 to 60 with active or convalescent COVID-19.

For the CDR3, the DNA is TGCGCCAGCAGCCAAGACAGGGGCAGAAACACCATATATTTT. Translated: CASSQDRGRNTIYF. V is TRBV4-3 and J is TRBJ1-3; TRBD1 might be the D (6 bases). Germline V CDR1 and CDR2: LGHNA, YSLEER. The CDR3 covers 14 residues. The V end lost 0 bases, the J end lost 5 bases, and 8 bases lay between the germline ends.